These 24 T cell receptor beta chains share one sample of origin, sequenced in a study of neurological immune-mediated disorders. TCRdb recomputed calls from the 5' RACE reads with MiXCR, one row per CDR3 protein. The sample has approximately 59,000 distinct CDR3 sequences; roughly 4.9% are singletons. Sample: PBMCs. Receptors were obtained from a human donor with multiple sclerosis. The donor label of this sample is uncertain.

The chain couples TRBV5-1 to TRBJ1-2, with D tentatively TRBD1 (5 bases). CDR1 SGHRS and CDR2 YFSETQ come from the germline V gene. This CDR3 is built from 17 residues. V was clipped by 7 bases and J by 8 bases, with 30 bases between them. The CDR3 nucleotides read TGCGCCAGCCGGAGTAATATACAGAACAGGTTAACTGGGGGCTACACCTTC. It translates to CASRSNIQNRLTGGYTF.

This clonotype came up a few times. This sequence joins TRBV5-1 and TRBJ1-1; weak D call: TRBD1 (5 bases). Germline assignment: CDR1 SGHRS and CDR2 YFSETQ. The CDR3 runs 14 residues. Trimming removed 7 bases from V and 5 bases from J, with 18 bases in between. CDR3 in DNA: TGCGCCAGCGGCGATCAGGGTATGCGGACTGAAGCTTTCTTT. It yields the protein CASGDQGMRTEAFF.

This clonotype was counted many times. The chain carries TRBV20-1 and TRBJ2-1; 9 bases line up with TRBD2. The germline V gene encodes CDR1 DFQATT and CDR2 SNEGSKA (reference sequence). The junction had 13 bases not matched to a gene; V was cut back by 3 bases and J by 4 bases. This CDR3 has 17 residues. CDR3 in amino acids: CSARGSLRGGKYNEQFF. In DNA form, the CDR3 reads TGCAGTGCTAGGGGATCCCTGCGGGGGGGTAAATACAATGAGCAGTTCTTC.

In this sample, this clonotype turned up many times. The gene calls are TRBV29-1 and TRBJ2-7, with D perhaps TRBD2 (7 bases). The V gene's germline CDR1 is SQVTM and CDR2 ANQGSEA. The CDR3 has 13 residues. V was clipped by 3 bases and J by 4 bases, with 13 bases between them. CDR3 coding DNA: TGCAGCGTTGAGGGGGGGGCGACATACGAGCAGTACTTC. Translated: CSVEGGATYEQYF.

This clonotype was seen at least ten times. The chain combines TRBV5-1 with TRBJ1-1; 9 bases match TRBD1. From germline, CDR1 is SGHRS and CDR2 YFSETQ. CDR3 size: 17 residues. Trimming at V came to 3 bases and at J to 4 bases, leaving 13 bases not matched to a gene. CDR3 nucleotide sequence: TGCGCCAGCAGCTCGGACAGGGGAGGGTCCTTGAGCACTGAAGCTTTCTTT. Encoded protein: CASSSDRGGSLSTEAFF.

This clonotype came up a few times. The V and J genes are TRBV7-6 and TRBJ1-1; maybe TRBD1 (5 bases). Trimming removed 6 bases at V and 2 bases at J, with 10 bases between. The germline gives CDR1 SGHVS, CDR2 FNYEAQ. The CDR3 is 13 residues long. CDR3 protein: CASSLGANTEAFF. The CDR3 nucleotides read TGTGCCAGCAGTCTCGGGGCCAACACTGAAGCTTTCTTT.

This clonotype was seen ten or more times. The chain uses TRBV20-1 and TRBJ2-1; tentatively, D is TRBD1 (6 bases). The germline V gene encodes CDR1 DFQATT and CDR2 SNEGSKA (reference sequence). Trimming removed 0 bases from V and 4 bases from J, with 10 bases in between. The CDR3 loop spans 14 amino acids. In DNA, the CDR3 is TGCAGTGCTAGAGAGGACAGCATTTACAATGAGCAGTTCTTC. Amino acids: CSAREDSIYNEQFF.

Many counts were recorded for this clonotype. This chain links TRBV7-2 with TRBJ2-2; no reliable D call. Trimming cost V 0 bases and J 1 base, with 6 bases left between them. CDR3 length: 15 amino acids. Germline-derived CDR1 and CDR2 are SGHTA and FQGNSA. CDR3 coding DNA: TGTGCCAGCAGCTTAGCAGGGTTGAACACCGGGGAGCTGTTTTTT. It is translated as CASSLAGLNTGELFF.

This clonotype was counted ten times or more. Here the CDR3 DNA reads TGCAGTGCTAGAGATCCGTCGGGGGATGAGCAGTTCTTC. Amino acid sequence: CSARDPSGDEQFF. The chain uses TRBV20-1 and TRBJ2-1, with TRBD2 as a possible D gene (6 bases). This CDR3 has 13 amino acids. V was trimmed by 0 bases and J by 8 bases, leaving 11 bases between them. Per germline, CDR1 DFQATT and CDR2 SNEGSKA (reference sequence).

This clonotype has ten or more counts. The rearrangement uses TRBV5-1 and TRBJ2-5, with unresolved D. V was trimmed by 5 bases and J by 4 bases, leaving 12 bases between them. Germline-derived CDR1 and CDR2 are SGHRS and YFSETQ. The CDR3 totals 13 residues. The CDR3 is CASRDGDGETQYF. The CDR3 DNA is TGCGCCAGCAGGGATGGAGATGGAGAGACCCAGTACTTC.

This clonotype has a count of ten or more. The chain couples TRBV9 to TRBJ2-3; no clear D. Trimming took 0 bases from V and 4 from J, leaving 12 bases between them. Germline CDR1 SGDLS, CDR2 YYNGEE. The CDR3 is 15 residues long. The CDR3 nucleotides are TGTGCCAGCAGCGTAGATGTTGTAACTTCAGATACGCAGTATTTT. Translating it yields CASSVDVVTSDTQYF. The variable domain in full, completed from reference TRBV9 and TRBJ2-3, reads DSGVTQTPKHLITATGQRVTLRCSPRSGDLSVYWYQQSLDQGLQFLIQYYNGEERAKGNILERFSAQQFPDLHSELNLSSLELGDSALYFCASSVDVVTSDTQYFGPGTRLTVL.

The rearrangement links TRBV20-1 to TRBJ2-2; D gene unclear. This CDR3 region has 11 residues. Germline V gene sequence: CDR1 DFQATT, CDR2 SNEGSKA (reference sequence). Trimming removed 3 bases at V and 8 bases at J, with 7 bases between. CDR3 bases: TGCAGTGCTAGGGTACGGGGGGAGCTGTTTTTT. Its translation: CSARVRGELFF.

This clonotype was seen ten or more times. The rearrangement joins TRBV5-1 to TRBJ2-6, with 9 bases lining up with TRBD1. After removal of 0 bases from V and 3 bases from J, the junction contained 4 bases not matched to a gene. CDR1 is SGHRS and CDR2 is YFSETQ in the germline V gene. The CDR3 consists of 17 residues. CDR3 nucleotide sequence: TGCGCCAGCAGCTTGGCCGGGACAGGGATTGGGGCCAACGTCCTGACTTTC. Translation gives CASSLAGTGIGANVLTF. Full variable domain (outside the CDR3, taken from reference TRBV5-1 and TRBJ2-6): KAGVTQTPRYLIKTRGQQVTLSCSPISGHRSVSWYQQTPGQGLQFLFEYFSETQRNKGNFPGRFSGRQFSNSRSEMNVSTLELGDSALYLCASSLAGTGIGANVLTFGAGSRLTVL.

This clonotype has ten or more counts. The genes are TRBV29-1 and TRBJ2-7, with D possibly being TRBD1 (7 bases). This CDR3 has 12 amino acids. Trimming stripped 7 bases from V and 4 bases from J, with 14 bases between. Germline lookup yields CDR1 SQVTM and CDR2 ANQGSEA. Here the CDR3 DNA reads TGCAGCGGGGGGGACAGAAGATACGAGCAGTACTTC. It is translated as CSGGDRRYEQYF.

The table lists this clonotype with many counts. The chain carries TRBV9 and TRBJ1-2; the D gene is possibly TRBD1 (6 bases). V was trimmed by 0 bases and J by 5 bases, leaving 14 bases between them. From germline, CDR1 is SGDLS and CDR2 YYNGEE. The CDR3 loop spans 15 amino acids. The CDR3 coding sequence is TGTGCCAGCAGCGTAGACCCTGGACAGACTTATGGCTACACCTTC. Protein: CASSVDPGQTYGYTF.

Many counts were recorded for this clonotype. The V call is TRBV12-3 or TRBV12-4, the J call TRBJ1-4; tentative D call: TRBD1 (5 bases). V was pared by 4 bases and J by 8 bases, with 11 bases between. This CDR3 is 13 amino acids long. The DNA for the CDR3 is TGTGCCAGCAGTTATTCAGGGATCGAAAAACTGTTTTTT. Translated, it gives CASSYSGIEKLFF.

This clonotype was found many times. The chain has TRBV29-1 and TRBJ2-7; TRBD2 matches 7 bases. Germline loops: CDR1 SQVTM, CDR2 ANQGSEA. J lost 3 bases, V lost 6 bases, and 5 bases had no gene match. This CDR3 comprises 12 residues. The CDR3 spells CSVETGGYEQYF. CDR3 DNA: TGCAGCGTGGAAACGGGGGGCTACGAGCAGTACTTC.

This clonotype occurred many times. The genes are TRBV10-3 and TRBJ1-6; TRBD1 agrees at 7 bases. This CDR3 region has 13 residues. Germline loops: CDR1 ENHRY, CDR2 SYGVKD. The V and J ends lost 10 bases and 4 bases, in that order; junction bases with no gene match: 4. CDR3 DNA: TGTGCCACCACAGGGGATTATAATTCACCCCTCCACTTT. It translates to CATTGDYNSPLHF.

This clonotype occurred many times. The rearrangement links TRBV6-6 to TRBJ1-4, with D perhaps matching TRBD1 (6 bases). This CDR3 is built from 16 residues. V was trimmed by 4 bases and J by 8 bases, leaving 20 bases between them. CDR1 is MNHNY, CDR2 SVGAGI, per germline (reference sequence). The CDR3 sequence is CASSFGQFKAGEKLFF. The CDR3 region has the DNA TGTGCCAGCAGTTTCGGACAGTTTAAAGCGGGGGAAAAACTGTTTTTT.

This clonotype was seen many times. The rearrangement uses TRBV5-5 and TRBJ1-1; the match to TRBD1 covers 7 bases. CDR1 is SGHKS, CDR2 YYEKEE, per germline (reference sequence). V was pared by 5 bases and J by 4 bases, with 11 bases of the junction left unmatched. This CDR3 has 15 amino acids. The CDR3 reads CASRPRQGGSTEAFF. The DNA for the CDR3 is TGTGCCAGCAGGCCCAGACAGGGTGGGAGCACTGAAGCTTTCTTT. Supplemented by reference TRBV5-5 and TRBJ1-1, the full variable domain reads DAGVTQSPTHLIKTRGQQVTLRCSPISGHKSVSWYQQVLGQGPQFIFQYYEKEERGRGNFPDRFSARQFPNYSSELNVNALLLGDSALYLCASRPRQGGSTEAFFGQGTRLTVV.

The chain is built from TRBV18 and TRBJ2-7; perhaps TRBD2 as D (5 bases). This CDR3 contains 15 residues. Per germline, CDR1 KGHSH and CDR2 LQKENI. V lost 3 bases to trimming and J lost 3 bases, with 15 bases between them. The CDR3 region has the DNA TGTGCCAGCTCACCGATATTTGCGGGTGTCTACGAGCAGTACTTC. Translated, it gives CASSPIFAGVYEQYF.

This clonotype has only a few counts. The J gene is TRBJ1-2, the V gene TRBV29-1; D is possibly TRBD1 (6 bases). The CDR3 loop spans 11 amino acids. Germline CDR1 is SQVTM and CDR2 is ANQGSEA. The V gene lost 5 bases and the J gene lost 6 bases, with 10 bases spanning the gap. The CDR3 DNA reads TGCAGCGTTCCTTGGACAGATGGCTACACCTTC. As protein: CSVPWTDGYTF.

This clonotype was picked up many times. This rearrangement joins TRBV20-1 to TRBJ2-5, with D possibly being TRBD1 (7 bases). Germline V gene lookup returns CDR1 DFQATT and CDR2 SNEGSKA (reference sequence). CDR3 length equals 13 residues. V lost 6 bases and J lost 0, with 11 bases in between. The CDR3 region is CSAGGTDQETQYF. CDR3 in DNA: TGCAGTGCGGGCGGGACAGACCAAGAGACCCAGTACTTC.

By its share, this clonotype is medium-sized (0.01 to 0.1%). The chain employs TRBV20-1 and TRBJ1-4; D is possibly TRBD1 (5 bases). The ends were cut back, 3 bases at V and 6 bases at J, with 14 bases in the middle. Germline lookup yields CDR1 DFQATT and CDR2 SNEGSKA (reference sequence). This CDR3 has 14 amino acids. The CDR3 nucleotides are TGCAGTGCTAGTCAGACAGCCCCCTATGAAAAACTGTTTTTT. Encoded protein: CSASQTAPYEKLFF.